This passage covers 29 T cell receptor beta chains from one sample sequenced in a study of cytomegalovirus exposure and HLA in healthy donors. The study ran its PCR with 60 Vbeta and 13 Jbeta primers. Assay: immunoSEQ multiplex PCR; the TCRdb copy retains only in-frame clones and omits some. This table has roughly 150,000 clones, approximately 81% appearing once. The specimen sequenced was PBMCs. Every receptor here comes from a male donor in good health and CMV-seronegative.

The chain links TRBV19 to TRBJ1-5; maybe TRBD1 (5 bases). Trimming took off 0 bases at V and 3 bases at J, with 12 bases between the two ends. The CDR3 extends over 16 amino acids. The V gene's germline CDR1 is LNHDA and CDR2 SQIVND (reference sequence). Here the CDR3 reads CASSIDRGGLNQPQHF. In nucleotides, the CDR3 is TGTGCCAGTAGTATAGATAGGGGAGGGCTCAATCAGCCCCAGCATTTT.

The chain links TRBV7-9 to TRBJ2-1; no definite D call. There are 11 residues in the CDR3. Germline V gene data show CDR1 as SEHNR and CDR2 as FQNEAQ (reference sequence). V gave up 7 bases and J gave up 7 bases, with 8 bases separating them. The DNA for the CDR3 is TGTGCCAGCACCTTCCGGAATGAGCAGTTCTTC. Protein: CASTFRNEQFF.

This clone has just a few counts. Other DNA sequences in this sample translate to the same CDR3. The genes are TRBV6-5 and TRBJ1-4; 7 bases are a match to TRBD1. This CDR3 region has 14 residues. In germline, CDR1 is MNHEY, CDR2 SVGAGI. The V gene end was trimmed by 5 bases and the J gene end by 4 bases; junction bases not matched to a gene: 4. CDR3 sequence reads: CASSRQGGNEKLFF. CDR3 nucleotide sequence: TGTGCCAGCAGTCGACAGGGTGGTAATGAAAAACTGTTTTTT.

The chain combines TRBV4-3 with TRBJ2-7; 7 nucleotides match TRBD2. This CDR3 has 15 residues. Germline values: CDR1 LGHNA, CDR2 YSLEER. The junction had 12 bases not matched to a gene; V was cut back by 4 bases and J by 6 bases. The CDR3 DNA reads TGCGCCAGCAGCCGTTTACTAGCGTTCGACCTCGAGCAGTACTTC. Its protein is CASSRLLAFDLEQYF.

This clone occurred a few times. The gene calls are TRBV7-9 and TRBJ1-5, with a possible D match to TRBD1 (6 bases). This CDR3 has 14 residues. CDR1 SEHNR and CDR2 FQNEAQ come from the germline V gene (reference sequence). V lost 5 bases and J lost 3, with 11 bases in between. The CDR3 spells CASSLTGSNQPQHF. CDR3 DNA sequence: TGTGCCAGCAGCCTTACAGGGTCCAATCAGCCCCAGCATTTT.

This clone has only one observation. The CDR3 sequence: CATSSSRQDKNIQYF. CDR3 nucleotides: TGTGCCACCAGCAGTTCACGACAGGACAAAAACATTCAGTACTTC. The V and J genes are TRBV15 and TRBJ2-4, with D perhaps TRBD1 (6 bases). The V end lost 3 bases, the J end lost 3 bases, and 12 bases lay between the germline ends. CDR1 is LNHNV, CDR2 YYDKDF, per germline (reference sequence). This CDR3 has 15 residues.

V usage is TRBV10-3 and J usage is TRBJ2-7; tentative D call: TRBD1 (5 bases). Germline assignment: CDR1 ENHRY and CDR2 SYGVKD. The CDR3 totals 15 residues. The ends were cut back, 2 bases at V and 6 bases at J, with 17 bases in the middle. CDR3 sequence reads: CAISEGPQGAREQYF. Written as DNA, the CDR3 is TGTGCCATCAGTGAGGGCCCACAAGGGGCCCGCGAGCAGTACTTC.

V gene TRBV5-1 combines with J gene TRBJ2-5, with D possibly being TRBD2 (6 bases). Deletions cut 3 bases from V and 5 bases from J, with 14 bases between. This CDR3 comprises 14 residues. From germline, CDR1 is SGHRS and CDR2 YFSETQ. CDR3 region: CASSSDGGWETQYF. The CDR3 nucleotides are TGCGCCAGCAGCTCAGACGGGGGTTGGGAGACCCAGTACTTC.

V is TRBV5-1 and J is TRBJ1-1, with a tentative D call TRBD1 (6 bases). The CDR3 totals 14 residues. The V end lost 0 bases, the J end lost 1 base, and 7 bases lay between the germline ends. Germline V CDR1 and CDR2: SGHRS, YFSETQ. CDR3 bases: TGCGCCAGCAGCTTGGGGGGACAGAACACTGAAGCTTTCTTT. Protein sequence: CASSLGGQNTEAFF.

The DNA of the CDR3 is TGCGCCAGCAGCCAAGACGGGACAGGGGGCTGGGAGACCCAGTACTTC. Protein product: CASSQDGTGGWETQYF. The chain links TRBV4-3 to TRBJ2-5; 12 bases map to TRBD1. V shed 0 bases, J shed 5 bases, and the junction held 4 bases outside the gene matches. Germline V gives CDR1 LGHNA, CDR2 YSLEER. CDR3 length: 16 residues.

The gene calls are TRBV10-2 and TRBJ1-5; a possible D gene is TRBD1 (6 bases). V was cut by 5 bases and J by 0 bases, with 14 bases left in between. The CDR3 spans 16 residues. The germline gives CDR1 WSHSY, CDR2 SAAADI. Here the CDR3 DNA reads TGCGCCAGCAGTCCCTGGCGGACAGATAGCAATCAGCCCCAGCATTTT. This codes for CASSPWRTDSNQPQHF.

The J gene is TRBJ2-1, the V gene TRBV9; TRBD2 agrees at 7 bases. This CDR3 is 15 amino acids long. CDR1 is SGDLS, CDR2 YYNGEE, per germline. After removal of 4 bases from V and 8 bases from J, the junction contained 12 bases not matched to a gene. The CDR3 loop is CASSPSPGREHEQFF. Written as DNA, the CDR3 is TGTGCCAGCAGCCCCTCGCCCGGGCGGGAGCATGAGCAGTTCTTC.

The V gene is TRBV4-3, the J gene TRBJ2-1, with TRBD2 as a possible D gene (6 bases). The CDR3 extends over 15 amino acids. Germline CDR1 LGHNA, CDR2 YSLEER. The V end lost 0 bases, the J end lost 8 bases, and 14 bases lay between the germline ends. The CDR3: CASSQDPGSIDEQFF. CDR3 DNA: TGCGCCAGCAGCCAAGATCCCGGGAGCATCGATGAGCAGTTCTTC.

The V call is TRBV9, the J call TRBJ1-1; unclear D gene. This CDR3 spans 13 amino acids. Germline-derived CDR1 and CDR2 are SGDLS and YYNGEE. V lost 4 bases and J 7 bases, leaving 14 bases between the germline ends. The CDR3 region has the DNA TGTGCCAGCAGCCCAGAGGGCCATCGTGAAGCTTTCTTT. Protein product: CASSPEGHREAFF.

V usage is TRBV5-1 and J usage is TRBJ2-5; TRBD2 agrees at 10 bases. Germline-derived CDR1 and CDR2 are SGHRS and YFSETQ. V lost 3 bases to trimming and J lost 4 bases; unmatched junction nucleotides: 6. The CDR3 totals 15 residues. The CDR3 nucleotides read TGCGCCAGCAGCTCCAGCGGGGGGGGCGGAGAGACCCAGTACTTC. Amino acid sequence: CASSSSGGGGETQYF.

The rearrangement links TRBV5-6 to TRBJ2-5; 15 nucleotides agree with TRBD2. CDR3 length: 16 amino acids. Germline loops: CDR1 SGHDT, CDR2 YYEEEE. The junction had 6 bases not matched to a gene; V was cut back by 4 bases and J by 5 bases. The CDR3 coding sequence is TGTGCCAGCAGCGGTTGGACTAGCGGGGGGGCGGAGACCCAGTACTTC. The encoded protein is CASSGWTSGGAETQYF.

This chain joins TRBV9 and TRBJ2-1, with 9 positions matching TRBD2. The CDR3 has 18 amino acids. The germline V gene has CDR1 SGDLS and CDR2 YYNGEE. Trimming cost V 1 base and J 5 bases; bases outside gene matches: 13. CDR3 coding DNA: TGTGCCAGCAGCGTATCTGGTGTAGCGGGGGCCGCAAACAATGAGCAGTTCTTC. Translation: CASSVSGVAGAANNEQFF.

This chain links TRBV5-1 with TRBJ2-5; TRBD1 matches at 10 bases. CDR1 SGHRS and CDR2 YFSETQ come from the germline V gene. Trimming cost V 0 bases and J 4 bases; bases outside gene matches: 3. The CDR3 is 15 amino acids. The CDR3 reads CASSLDGQGGETQYF. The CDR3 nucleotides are TGCGCCAGCAGCTTGGATGGACAGGGGGGAGAGACCCAGTACTTC.

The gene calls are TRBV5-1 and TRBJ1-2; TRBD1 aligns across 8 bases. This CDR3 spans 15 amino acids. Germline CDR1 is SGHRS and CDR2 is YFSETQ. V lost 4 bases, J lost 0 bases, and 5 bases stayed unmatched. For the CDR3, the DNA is TGCGCCAGCAGCCCCGGGACAGGAGCTAACTATGGCTACACCTTC. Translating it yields CASSPGTGANYGYTF.

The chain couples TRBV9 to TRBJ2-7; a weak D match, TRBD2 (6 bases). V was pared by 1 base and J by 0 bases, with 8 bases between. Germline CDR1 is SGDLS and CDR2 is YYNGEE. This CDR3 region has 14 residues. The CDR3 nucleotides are TGTGCCAGCAGCGTACGCGGGAACTCCTACGAGCAGTACTTC. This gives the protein CASSVRGNSYEQYF.

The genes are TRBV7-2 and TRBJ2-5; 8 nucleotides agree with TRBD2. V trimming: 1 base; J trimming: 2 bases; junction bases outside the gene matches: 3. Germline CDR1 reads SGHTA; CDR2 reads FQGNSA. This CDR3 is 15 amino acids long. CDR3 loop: CASSLVQREQETQYF. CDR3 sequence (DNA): TGTGCCAGCAGCTTAGTCCAGCGGGAGCAAGAGACCCAGTACTTC.

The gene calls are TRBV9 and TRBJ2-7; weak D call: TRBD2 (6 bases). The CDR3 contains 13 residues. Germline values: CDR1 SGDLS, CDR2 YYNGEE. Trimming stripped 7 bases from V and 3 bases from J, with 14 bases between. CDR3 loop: CASGRWGDYEQYF. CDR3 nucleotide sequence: TGTGCCAGCGGCCGGTGGGGGGACTACGAGCAGTACTTC.

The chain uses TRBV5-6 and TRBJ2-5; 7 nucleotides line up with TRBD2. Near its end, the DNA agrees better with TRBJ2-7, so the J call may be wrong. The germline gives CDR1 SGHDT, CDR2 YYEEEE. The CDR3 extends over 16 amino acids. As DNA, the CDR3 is TGTGCCAGCAGCGGGGGGGGTAAGTCTTCCCCCCACGAGCAGTACTTC. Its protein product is CASSGGGKSSPHEQYF.

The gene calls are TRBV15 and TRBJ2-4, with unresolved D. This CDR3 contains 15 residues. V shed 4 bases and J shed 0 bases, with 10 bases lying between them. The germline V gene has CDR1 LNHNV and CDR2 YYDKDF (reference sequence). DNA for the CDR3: TGTGCCACCAGCATCGGAGAGCTAGCCAAAAACATTCAGTACTTC. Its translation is CATSIGELAKNIQYF.

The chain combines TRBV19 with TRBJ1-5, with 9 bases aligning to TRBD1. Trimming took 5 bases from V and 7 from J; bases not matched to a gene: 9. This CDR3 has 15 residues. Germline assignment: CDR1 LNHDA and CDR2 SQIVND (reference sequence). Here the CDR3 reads CASSLGTGIGQPQHF. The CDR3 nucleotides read TGTGCCAGTAGTCTAGGGACAGGGATCGGGCAGCCCCAGCATTTT. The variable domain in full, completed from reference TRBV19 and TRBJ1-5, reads DGGITQSPKYLFRKEGQNVTLSCEQNLNHDAMYWYRQDPGQGLRLIYYSQIVNDFQKGDIAEGYSVSREKKESFPLTVTSAQKNPTAFYLCASSLGTGIGQPQHFGDGTRLSIL.

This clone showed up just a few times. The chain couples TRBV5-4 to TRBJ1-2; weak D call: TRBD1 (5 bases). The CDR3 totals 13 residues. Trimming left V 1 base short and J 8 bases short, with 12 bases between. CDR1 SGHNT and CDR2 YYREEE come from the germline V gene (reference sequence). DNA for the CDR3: TGTGCCAGCAGCTTGACAGGACGTATGGGCTACACCTTC. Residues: CASSLTGRMGYTF.

This CDR3 reads CASSGQGVDGYTF. DNA of the CDR3: TGTGCCAGCAGTGGACAGGGGGTTGATGGCTACACCTTC. The chain recombines TRBV2 with TRBJ1-2; 9 nucleotides line up with TRBD1. Losses at the gene ends were 4 bases for V and 6 bases for J; bases not matched to a gene: 3. Germline V gives CDR1 SNHLY, CDR2 FYNNEI. This CDR3 is built from 13 residues.

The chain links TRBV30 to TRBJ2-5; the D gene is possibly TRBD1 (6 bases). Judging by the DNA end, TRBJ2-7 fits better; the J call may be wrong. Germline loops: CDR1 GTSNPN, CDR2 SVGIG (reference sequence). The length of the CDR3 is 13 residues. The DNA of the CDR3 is TGTGCCTGGGGCCCCGGGACAACCTACGAGCAGTACTTC. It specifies CAWGPGTTYEQYF.

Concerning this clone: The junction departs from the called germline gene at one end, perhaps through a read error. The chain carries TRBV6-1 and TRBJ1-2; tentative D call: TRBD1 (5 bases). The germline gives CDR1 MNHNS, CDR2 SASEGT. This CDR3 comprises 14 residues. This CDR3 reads CASMGRDDWRGYPF. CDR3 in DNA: TGTGCCAGCATGGGCAGGGATGATTGGCGGGGCTACCCCTTC.